This T cell receptor (beta chain) is from a study of PD-L1 blockade in urothelial cancer (dated by TCRdb to between 2016 and 2019). In terms of the full investigation: Therapy was started at some point between 2014 and 2016 for all patients, and atezolizumab 1,200 mg was administered intravenously every 3 weeks. Blood samples gave a median of around 140,000 T cells and tens of thousands of unique TCRs, with a median clonality of around 0.074. Under ten patients achieved durable clinical benefit and approximately 20 did not. In the same patients, whole exome sequencing and RNA sequencing of pretreatment tumors were performed in addition to TCR sequencing. An ECOG performance status of 0 or 1 was recorded for the patients, and 0 to 3 prior chemotherapy regimens had been received by the patients. Blood samples were analyzed 3 weeks after the start of treatment (second dose) and 6 weeks after the start of treatment. An exploratory multi-omic analysis was conducted of the somatic, immune and clinical correlates of response to PD-L1 blockade with atezolizumab in urothelial cancer. About 90% of the roughly 30 patients were identified as males with urothelial cancer of bladder origin, and a prior smoking history was reported by 18 of 29 patients. Pretreatment tumor samples, along with matched peripheral blood serially collected before and after atezolizumab treatment, were subjected to TCR sequencing. Some 29 patients had pretreatment blood TCR-seq, 24 had at least one posttreatment blood collection, and 24 had tumor TCR-seq. Durable clinical benefit was defined as progression-free survival longer than 6 months, and TCR features were also tested against progression-free and overall survival. General conclusions and limits of the study: Small sample size (n ≈ 29) and many exploratory analyses mean the results are intended to be hypothesis-generating. A pretreatment peripheral blood TCR clonality below the median was linked to improved progression-free and overall survival. Patients with durable benefit showed greater expansion of tumor-associated TCR clones in peripheral blood 3 weeks after starting treatment (n ≈ 20, p = 0.022).

Worth noting for this clone: No cognate antigen has been identified for it. Base qualities are not recorded, but no much larger clone differs from it by a single base.

The sample's time point label, in plain terms: peripheral blood 6 weeks after treatment start. The cohort comprised nearly 30 patients with locally advanced or metastatic urothelial carcinoma treated at Memorial Sloan Kettering on a trial protocol. Peripheral blood mononuclear cells were collected from each patient pretreatment and during treatment, giving between 1 and 8 total time points per patient. The Qiagen DNeasy Blood extraction kit was used to purify genomic DNA from total PBMCs and tumor samples. PBMCs were collected pretreatment and during treatment, and were isolated and stored as previously described. The CDR3 goes from the cysteine to the phenylalanine over 14 residues. The sequence is cut down to CDR3 DNA, 42 bases in frame from base 1. From a lookup of the germline V gene, CDR1 and CDR2 are LGHNA and YNFKEQ. V gives up 1 base and J gives up 4 bases, and the segment between their germline ends measures 10 bases.

Each PCR received spiked-in synthetic TCR analog templates so that absolute template abundance could be estimated from read counts. The immunoSEQ assay was used to amplify TCRbeta CDR3 regions from genomic DNA with bias-controlled V and J gene primers. Sequencing of rearranged TCRbeta segments was done at approximately 20X coverage. Per the authors' processing: Clustering was used to correct sequencing errors, and CDR3s were annotated against IMGT to assign V, D and J genes. Only productive TCRbeta rearrangements were used in downstream analyses, excluding out-of-frame or stop-codon sequences. Clonality was computed as one minus Shannon entropy normalized by the log of the number of unique productive sequences. Fisher's exact test with Benjamini-Hochberg correction, at a threshold of adjusted p below 0.01, was used to find clones that differed between time points or between blood and tumor. Held by TCRdb, this immuneACCESS table contains in-frame sequences only and omits some clones. Under half of the omission traces to an unresolved V gene where checked; the cause of the rest is unknown. V and J calls and clone size come straight from that table; D and trimming were deduced from the DNA. The sample contains about 36,000 clones, over 65% of them found a single time. The ten largest clones add up to about 10% of the sample.

The sequence was collected from a middle-aged man with urothelial cancer. Sequenced here: PBMCs, sampled around atezolizumab (anti-PD-L1) treatment. Recombination joined TRBV4-2 with TRBJ1-1; no D gene is confidently identified. The sequence in DNA is TGTGCCAGCAGCCAAGCGGAGTTTGGCACTGAAGCTTTCTTT. Its product reads: CASSQAEFGTEAFF.